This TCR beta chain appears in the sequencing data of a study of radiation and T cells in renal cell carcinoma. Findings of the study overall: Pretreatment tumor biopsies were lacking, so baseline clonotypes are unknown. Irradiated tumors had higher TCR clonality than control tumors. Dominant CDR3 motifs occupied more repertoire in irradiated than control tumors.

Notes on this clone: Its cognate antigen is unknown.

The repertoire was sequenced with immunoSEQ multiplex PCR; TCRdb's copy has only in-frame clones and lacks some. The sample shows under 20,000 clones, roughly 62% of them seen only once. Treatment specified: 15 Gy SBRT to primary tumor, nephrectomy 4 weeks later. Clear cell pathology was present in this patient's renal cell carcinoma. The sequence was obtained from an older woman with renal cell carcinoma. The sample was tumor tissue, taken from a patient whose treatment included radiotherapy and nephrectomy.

CDR3 sequence (DNA): TGTGCCAGCAGCTTCGGACAGACGTCACCCCTCCACTTT. This sequence encodes CASSFGQTSPLHF. This chain joins TRBV5-8 and TRBJ1-6, with D tentatively TRBD1 (6 bases). CDR3 length: 13 amino acids. The V gene lost 2 bases and the J gene lost 10 bases, with 10 bases spanning the gap. Germline CDR1 is SGHTS and CDR2 is YDEGEE.